These 10 T cell receptor beta chains were all obtained from the same sample, sequenced in a study of molecular identifiers for immune sequencing clone quantification. TCRdb re-derived calls from the PCR reads in MiXCR, one entry per CDR3 protein. The sample lists about 640,000 distinct CDR3 sequences; around 20% were seen once. Sequenced input: naive CD8+ T cells from blood, with Jurkat cell RNA spiked in. The subset denotes: FACS-sorted CD8+CD4-CCR7+CD45RA+ naive T cells. The receptors shown here come from a human donor in good health. Some libraries in this study had Jurkat cell RNA spiked in.

There are many counts of this clonotype. J is TRBJ1-1 and V is TRBV6-5; D might be TRBD1 (6 bases). Germline CDR1 MNHEY, CDR2 SVGAGI. This CDR3 comprises 14 residues. V was pared by 7 bases and J by 2 bases, with 14 bases between. The CDR3 protein is CASNGRGDNTEAFF. CDR3 sequence (DNA): TGTGCCAGCAATGGCAGGGGAGACAACACTGAAGCTTTCTTT.

There are many counts of this clonotype. This chain uses TRBV7-9 with TRBJ2-7, with TRBD1 as a possible D gene (6 bases). The CDR3 totals 13 residues. The germline V and J ends were trimmed by 0 bases and 6 bases, with 9 bases remaining between them. Germline V CDR1 and CDR2: SEHNR, FQNEAQ (reference sequence). The CDR3 here is CASSLAAGAEQYF. The DNA of the CDR3 is TGTGCCAGCAGCTTAGCCGCAGGGGCCGAGCAGTACTTC.

As for this clonotype: Its ends do not fully match the called genes, so a read error is possible. V gene TRBV19 combines with J gene TRBJ1-4; D call uncertain. Germline CDR1 and CDR2: LNHDA and SQIVND (reference sequence). The CDR3 covers 16 residues. The CDR3 protein is CGSSIPEAATNEKLFF. In DNA form, the CDR3 reads TGTGGCAGTAGTATCCCGGAGGCAGCAACTAATGAAAAACTGTTTTTT.

Note on this clonotype: A much larger clone differs by one base, so this may be a read error. CDR3 in amino acids: CASSTSSGGTGELFF. CDR3 DNA: TGTGCCAGTAGTACATCGTCAGGTGGCACCGGGGAGCTGTTTTTT. The gene calls are TRBV19 and TRBJ2-2, with D unresolved. CDR3 size: 15 residues. The germline V and J ends were trimmed by 4 bases and 4 bases, with 13 bases remaining between them. Looked up from germline, CDR1 is LNHDA and CDR2 is SQIVND (reference sequence).

This clonotype was seen ten or more times. The chain links TRBV6-5 to TRBJ2-5, with D tentatively TRBD1 (5 bases). V was trimmed by 2 bases and J by 5 bases, leaving 15 bases between them. Germline assignment: CDR1 MNHEY and CDR2 SVGAGI. The CDR3 length is 15 residues. CDR3 sequence: CASSYDARDGETQYF. DNA of the CDR3: TGTGCCAGCAGTTACGATGCCAGGGATGGTGAGACCCAGTACTTC.

A word on this clonotype: Just one base apart from a much larger clone, this may be a read error. This chain connects TRBV6-5 to TRBJ2-1; TRBD1 aligns across 7 bases. V shed 6 bases and J 12 bases; nucleotides not matched to a gene: 17. CDR1 and CDR2 (germline): MNHEY, SVGAGI. The CDR3 loop spans 15 amino acids. CDR3 loop: CASREGQVTRDGQFF. CDR3 DNA sequence: TGTGCCAGCAGGGAAGGACAGGTAACCCGCGATGGGCAGTTCTTC.

This clonotype has a count of ten or more. This rearrangement joins TRBV15 to TRBJ2-1; D possibly corresponds to TRBD2 (6 bases). Germline V CDR1 and CDR2: LNHNV, YYDKDF (reference sequence). CDR3 size: 12 residues. Trimming took 11 bases from V and 3 from J, leaving 11 bases between them. CDR3 DNA: TGTGCCGCGGGACTTGACTACAATGAGCAGTTCTTC. Amino acid sequence: CAAGLDYNEQFF.

The V gene is TRBV27, the J gene TRBJ2-5; D tentatively fits TRBD1 or TRBD2 (7 bases each). The germline CDR1 and CDR2 sequences are MNHEY and SMNVEV (reference sequence). V gave up 11 bases and J gave up 2 bases, with 15 bases separating them. The CDR3 loop spans 13 amino acids. CDR3 sequence: CAGAGQIQETQYF. CDR3 bases: TGTGCCGGAGCGGGACAGATACAAGAGACCCAGTACTTC.

This clonotype was seen a few times. This chain links TRBV7-9 with TRBJ2-3; 8 bases agree with TRBD1. V was clipped by 3 bases and J by 2 bases; unmatched bases: 4. This CDR3 has 15 residues. CDR1 SEHNR and CDR2 FQNEAQ come from the germline V gene (reference sequence). CDR3: CASSFSDRDTDTQYF. The CDR3 bases are TGTGCCAGCAGCTTCTCGGACAGGGACACAGATACGCAGTATTTT.

This clonotype was seen at least ten times. The gene calls are TRBV25-1 and TRBJ2-7; a possible D gene is TRBD1 (5 bases). The V end lost 2 bases, the J end lost 6 bases, and 11 bases lay between the germline ends. Germline V gene sequence: CDR1 MGHDK, CDR2 SYGVNS. The CDR3 is made up of 13 amino acids. The CDR3 DNA follows: TGTGCCAGCAGTGAAAGACACAGGTCCGAGCAGTACTTC. This encodes CASSERHRSEQYF.